A selection of T cell receptor beta chains follows, all from one sample in a study of blood T cell repertoires in COVID-19. Using immunoSEQ multiplex PCR, the repertoire was profiled, and TCRdb retains in-frame clones only, with some absent. The table has roughly 120,000 clones, around 90% seen once. Specimen: peripheral blood. These receptors all come from a woman aged 50 to 65 with acute or convalescent COVID-19. Both conserved end residues are part of each CDR3. Clone size, where shown, is once, few, many, or a class for clones that have expanded.

>TRBV5-1|TRBJ2-1|.
CASSPGLADYNEQFF
>TRBV20-1|TRBJ2-1|.
CSASGRNGAGVIYNEQFF
>TRBV10-3|TRBJ2-7|.
CATSRERGNYEQYF
>TRBV6-6|TRBJ2-5|.
CASRNSGTGPRETQYF
>TRBV19|TRBJ2-7|.
CASSMGRLAGFYEQYF
>TRBV18|TRBJ1-5|once
CASSPGQNLFSNQPQHF
>TRBV6-1|TRBJ2-7|.
CASSEPSGGYEQYF
>TRBV6-5|TRBJ2-3|.
CASTRTGGTDTQYF
>TRBV3-1/TRBV3-2|TRBJ2-7|.
CASSQARGPYEQYF
>TRBV4-1|TRBJ2-7|.
CASSQDSWGGLSYEQYF
>TRBV5-1|TRBJ2-5|.
CASSLFGVGQQETQYF
>TRBV3-1/TRBV3-2|TRBJ1-2|few
CASGPLGYGYTF
>TRBV5-1|TRBJ2-2|.
CASSLGLAGEMGELFF
>TRBV14|TRBJ2-3|few
CASSQEYGLAVTDTQYF
>TRBV24-1|TRBJ2-5|.
CATSEVAGYQETQYF
>TRBV2|TRBJ2-5|.
CASRTQVRGLEGETQYF
>TRBV19|TRBJ2-5|once
CASSRGGSGRETQYF
>TRBV30|TRBJ1-2|.
CAWIFPGQGANFGYGYTF
>TRBV7-9|TRBJ1-5|.
CASSDSSGQPQHF
>TRBV3-1/TRBV3-2|TRBJ2-3|few
CASSDRDSVTDTQYF
>TRBV18|TRBJ2-5|once
CASSPDRARQETQYF
>TRBV7-2|TRBJ1-4|.
CASSLLTGNNEKLFF
>TRBV19|TRBJ1-1|.
CASSRRNRVGAEAFF
>TRBV12-1|TRBJ2-1|once
CASSKAGRQFF
>TRBV6-5|TRBJ1-1|.
CASTREGRTEAFF